This TCR beta chain was sequenced in a study of T-cell reconstitution after alpha-beta-depleted transplantation in children. Preparing the TCRbeta library involved the use of unique molecular identifiers. TCRdb processed the PCR reads anew with MiXCR; each CDR3 protein has one entry. The sample consists of fewer than 550,000 distinct CDR3 sequences, about 11% of them appearing once. This clonotype was observed a few times. The sample in question was PBMCs from the stem cell graft donor, obtained from the stem cell graft. This TCR came from a human donor who donated a stem cell graft to a child with acute myeloid leukemia.

CDR3 in amino acids: CASSRATGNYGYTF. In DNA, the CDR3 is TGTGCCAGCAGCCGAGCGACAGGGAACTATGGCTACACCTTC. The genes are TRBV7-2 and TRBJ1-2; TRBD1 agrees at 7 bases. Germline loops: CDR1 SGHTA, CDR2 FQGNSA. V lost 5 bases and J lost 2; bases outside the gene matches: 5. The CDR3 consists of 14 residues.